These 15 T cell receptor beta chains were all obtained from the same sample, sequenced in a study of vaccination and CD4 T cells after COVID-19. These TCRs' antigens remain unknown. Treatment reported: roughly 10-day PBMC culture with coronavirus spike peptide pools or control peptides (ViraFEST assay). Sequence data for DNA of cultured CD4+ T cells were generated by the Oncomine TCR Beta short-read assay. TCRdb ran MiXCR on the PCR reads and lists one entry per CDR3 protein. The data show roughly 14,000 distinct CDR3 sequences, with about half seen just once and roughly 27% held by the top ten. Here the sequenced sample was cultured CD4+ T cells from blood, taken after SARS-CoV-2 vaccination. All receptors come from a human donor with COVID-19.

The chain joins TRBV6-2 or TRBV6-3 to TRBJ1-1; the D is unclear. V lost 6 bases to trimming and J lost 0 bases, with 8 bases between them. The CDR3 spans 13 residues. Germline V gene data show CDR1 as MNHEY and CDR2 as SVGEGT. This chain's CDR3 is CASRKDLNTEAFF. The CDR3 DNA follows: TGTGCCAGCAGAAAAGATTTGAACACTGAAGCTTTCTTT.

The chain links TRBV4-2 to TRBJ2-5; D perhaps matches TRBD2 (6 bases). The CDR3 is 15 residues long. Looked up from germline, CDR1 is LGHNA and CDR2 is YNFKEQ. With 3 bases removed from V and 1 base from J, the gap between germline ends came to 12 bases. In DNA, the CDR3 is TGTGCCAGCAGCCATAACTCGGGACTCCAAGAGACCCAGTACTTC. Translation gives CASSHNSGLQETQYF.

V and J are TRBV28 and TRBJ1-4; D perhaps matches TRBD1 (5 bases). Germline CDR1 and CDR2: MDHEN and SYDVKM. The CDR3 sequence is 15 residues long. Trimming cost V 5 bases and J 10 bases, with 20 bases left between them. The CDR3 nucleotides read TGTGCCAGCAGTGGATCCGGGGCCCCGGTCGGAAAACTGTTTTTT. It yields the protein CASSGSGAPVGKLFF.

This clonotype was seen only a few times. The V call is TRBV20-1, the J call TRBJ1-5; D might be TRBD1 (5 bases). Germline values: CDR1 DFQATT, CDR2 SNEGSKA (reference sequence). V was cut by 4 bases and J by 3 bases, with 16 bases left in between. The CDR3 is 15 residues long. The CDR3 protein is CSAIPGPTANQPQHF. CDR3 nucleotide sequence: TGCAGTGCTATCCCGGGACCTACAGCCAATCAGCCCCAGCATTTT.

This rearrangement joins TRBV28 to TRBJ1-5; TRBD1 aligns across 10 bases. Germline CDR1 and CDR2: MDHEN and SYDVKM. The CDR3 covers 16 residues. With V trimmed by 7 bases and J by 7 bases, 13 bases remained unmatched. The DNA of the CDR3 is TGTGCCAGCACCTCACCGGGACAGGGGACTATCCAGCCCCAGCATTTT. This encodes CASTSPGQGTIQPQHF.

This rearrangement joins TRBV28 to TRBJ1-1; 9 bases are shared with TRBD1. The J segment lost 0 bases and the V segment lost 5 bases, leaving 4 bases of the junction unmatched. Germline loops: CDR1 MDHEN, CDR2 SYDVKM. The CDR3 covers 15 residues. Written as DNA, the CDR3 is TGTGCCAGCAGTCAACAGGGGGCAGTGAACACTGAAGCTTTCTTT. Residues: CASSQQGAVNTEAFF.

The V and J genes are TRBV28 and TRBJ2-5; TRBD2 might be the D (6 bases). CDR3 length equals 16 residues. Germline V lookup: CDR1 MDHEN, CDR2 SYDVKM. V gave up 5 bases and J gave up 4 bases, with 20 bases separating them. The DNA for the CDR3 is TGTGCCAGCAGTCCCCCCGGGACTCACGAGCGAGAGACCCAGTACTTC. Its protein is CASSPPGTHERETQYF.

This chain links TRBV11-3 with TRBJ2-2; TRBD2 matches 10 bases. Trimming at V came to 6 bases and at J to 6 bases, leaving 4 bases not matched to a gene. CDR1 and CDR2 from the germline V gene are SGHNT and YENEEA. This CDR3 is 14 amino acids long. The chain's CDR3 is CASRVAGGSGELFF. The CDR3, as DNA: TGTGCCAGCAGGGTAGCGGGGGGCTCCGGGGAGCTGTTTTTT.

This clonotype was recorded only once. The chain couples TRBV7-9 to TRBJ2-5; 9 nucleotides line up with TRBD2. V trimming: 2 bases; J trimming: 1 base; junction bases outside the gene matches: 5. Germline V gene lookup returns CDR1 SEHNR and CDR2 FQNEAQ (reference sequence). The CDR3 is 16 amino acids. DNA of the CDR3: TGTGCCAGCAGCTTAATCAGCGGGGGGCCCCAAGAGACCCAGTACTTC. It translates to CASSLISGGPQETQYF.

This chain connects TRBV4-3 to TRBJ1-2; TRBD1 matches at 8 bases. Germline lookup yields CDR1 LGHNA and CDR2 YSLEER. With V trimmed by 3 bases and J by 3 bases, 6 bases remained unmatched. The CDR3 covers 15 residues. The CDR3 nucleotides are TGCGCCAGCAGCCAGGCCGACAGGGGTGACTATGGCTACACCTTC. Translation: CASSQADRGDYGYTF.

The chain is built from TRBV20-1 and TRBJ1-5; D remains unclear. Germline CDR1 is DFQATT and CDR2 is SNEGSKA (reference sequence). V was clipped by 3 bases and J by 10 bases, with 13 bases between them. This CDR3 contains 12 residues. The CDR3 DNA reads as TGCAGTGCTAGTACCCAAACGGGACCCCAGCATTTT. It specifies CSASTQTGPQHF.

This clonotype was recorded a few times. The V call is TRBV20-1, the J call TRBJ2-2; D may match TRBD1 or TRBD2 (5 bases each). V gave up 5 bases and J gave up 9 bases, with 13 bases separating them. The CDR3 has 12 amino acids. Germline-derived CDR1 and CDR2 are DFQATT and SNEGSKA (reference sequence). CDR3 sequence: CSASSGTRELFF. The DNA for the CDR3 is TGCAGTGCTTCGTCCGGGACGCGGGAGCTGTTTTTT.

The chain carries TRBV19 and TRBJ1-1; D is perhaps TRBD1 (5 bases). The CDR3 extends over 17 amino acids. Germline values: CDR1 LNHDA, CDR2 SQIVND (reference sequence). The germline V and J ends were trimmed by 2 bases and 1 base, with 17 bases remaining between them. The CDR3 nucleotides are TGTGCCAGTAGTATACCCCCGTCCGGACACAGGAACACTGAAGCTTTCTTT. Amino acids: CASSIPPSGHRNTEAFF.

This rearrangement joins TRBV6-1 to TRBJ2-6, with 7 nucleotides matching TRBD1. From germline, CDR1 is MNHNS and CDR2 SASEGT. The CDR3 extends over 14 amino acids. Trimming took 10 bases from V and 2 from J; bases not matched to a gene: 5. In nucleotides, the CDR3 is TGTGCCACGAACGACAGGGCTGGGGCCAACGTCCTGACTTTC. Protein sequence: CATNDRAGANVLTF.

This clonotype was counted once. This chain links TRBV10-3 with TRBJ1-1; D perhaps matches TRBD1 (5 bases). With 3 bases removed from V and 6 bases from J, the gap between germline ends came to 17 bases. The CDR3 has 15 amino acids. From germline, CDR1 is ENHRY and CDR2 SYGVKD. The CDR3 sequence is CAISEKGGEVAEAFF. As DNA, the CDR3 is TGTGCCATCAGTGAAAAAGGAGGGGAGGTAGCTGAAGCTTTCTTT.